Listed below are T cell receptor beta chains from one sample, sequenced in a study of PD-1 blockade in classical Hodgkin lymphoma. Generated by immunoSEQ multiplex PCR, the TCRdb table keeps only in-frame clones and is missing some. The sample carries roughly 5,700 clones, over 75% recorded once. The source material was CD8+ T cells from blood, sampled at baseline. Receptors originate from a human donor with classical Hodgkin lymphoma. CDR3s include the opening cysteine and the closing phenylalanine or tryptophan. A D gene is named only where the DNA matches it firmly. Some rows have no size entry. The others give once, few or many, or a class for an expanded clone.

j_call v_call clone_size d_call cdr3_nt cdr3_aa
TRBJ2-1 TRBV28 . TRBD1 TGTGCCAGCAGTCCCATGGACAGGGACCATGAGCAGTTCTTC CASSPMDRDHEQFF
TRBJ1-1 TRBV19 . TRBD1 TGTGCCAGTAGTAACGACAGGGGGAGGGACACTGAAGCTTTCTTT CASSNDRGRDTEAFF
TRBJ1-2 TRBV28 few . TGTGCCACCCTTTCCGATAGGGGCCTATATGGCTACACCTTC CATLSDRGLYGYTF
TRBJ1-2 TRBV28 . . TGTGCCAGCAGTTTCGGGCAGACTAACTATGGCTACACCTTC CASSFGQTNYGYTF
TRBJ2-7 TRBV7-2 . . TGTGCCAGCACCTTAGGGGGGACCTCCTACGAGCAGTACTTC CASTLGGTSYEQYF
TRBJ2-5 TRBV7-9 . . TGTGCCATCGAGGAGGGGTTTGGTGAGACCCAGTACTTC CAIEEGFGETQYF
TRBJ2-3 TRBV9 . . TGTGCCAGCAATAAGGGAACTAGCACAGATACGCAGTATTTT CASNKGTSTDTQYF
TRBJ2-7 TRBV28 . . TGTGCCAGCAGCCCTATTAGGAGCTCCTACGAGCAGTACTTC CASSPIRSSYEQYF
TRBJ2-5 TRBV15 . TRBD1 TGTGCCACCAGCAGGACAGGGGCCTTTTATGAGCAGTACTTC CATSRTGAFYEQYF
TRBJ2-1 TRBV28 large TRBD1 TGTGCCAGCAGTTTACTACCACCGGGACAGGGGTACTACAATGAGCAGTTCTTC CASSLLPPGQGYYNEQFF
TRBJ1-2 TRBV12-5 . TRBD1 TGTGCTAGTGGTTCCTCCTCCGGGACAGGGTACGGCTATGGCTACACCTTC CASGSSSGTGYGYGYTF
TRBJ2-1 TRBV19 . . TGTGCCAGTAGTATAGGGGCCCTGGATGAGCAGTTCTTC CASSIGALDEQFF
TRBJ1-1 TRBV5-1 . . TGCGCCAGCAGCTTGGTGGGAGGTGAAGCTTTCTTT CASSLVGGEAFF
TRBJ1-1 TRBV18 . TRBD1 TGTGCCAGCTCACCCCCTGAGGACAGGGGGTTGAACACTGAAGCTTTCTTT CASSPPEDRGLNTEAFF
TRBJ1-1 TRBV19 . TRBD1 TGTGCCAGTAGTGCGGACAGGGGCATGAACACTGAAGCTTTCTTT CASSADRGMNTEAFF
TRBJ1-2 TRBV2 few TRBD1 TGTGCCTGCCCAGGGACAGAGTATGGCTACACCTTC CACPGTEYGYTF